Following are 7 T cell receptor beta chains from one sample sequenced in a study of CD8+ T cells in alopecia areata (dated by TCRdb to the late 2010s). The receptor library was made with the immunoSEQ multiplex PCR assay. To provide template for TCR sequencing, every sample had RNA extracted and reverse transcribed into cDNA. Drawn from immuneACCESS, this table holds only the in-frame rearrangements with V and J called that TCRdb kept. Clones are partly lost; checked studies trace under half to an unresolved V gene and leave the rest unexplained. This sample gives about 150,000 clones in total; approximately 87% of them show up just once. The top ten clonotypes cover about 16% of the sample. Interpreted using the paper, the time point label stands for: baseline before oral tofacitinib. This specimen consisted of CD8+ T cells sorted from blood, obtained at week 0. The receptors come from a human donor with alopecia areata.

The rearrangement links TRBV9 to TRBJ2-7; 8 bases map to TRBD1. The trim removed 0 bases at V and 6 bases at J, leaving 2 bases unmatched. Germline CDR1 is SGDLS and CDR2 is YYNGEE. The CDR3 is 13 residues long. The CDR3 DNA sequence: TGTGCCAGCAGCGTAGGTGACAGGGGCGAGCAGTACTTC. Encoded protein: CASSVGDRGEQYF.

V usage is TRBV6-1 and J usage is TRBJ2-5, with 11 bases fitting TRBD2. V lost 3 bases and J lost 4; bases outside the gene matches: 4. The CDR3 is made up of 15 amino acids. Germline loops: CDR1 MNHNS, CDR2 SASEGT. This CDR3 reads CASSDSGTSGETQYF. CDR3 in DNA: TGTGCCAGCAGTGATTCCGGGACTAGCGGAGAGACCCAGTACTTC.

The V and J genes are TRBV29-1 and TRBJ2-1, with TRBD1 identical over 11 bases. Germline V gene data show CDR1 as SQVTM and CDR2 as ANQGSEA. This CDR3 has 13 amino acids. The V gene end was trimmed by 4 bases and the J gene end by 7 bases; junction bases not matched to a gene: 3. The CDR3 sequence: CSVGGTGGNEQFF. In nucleotides, the CDR3 is TGCAGCGTTGGCGGGACAGGGGGGAATGAGCAGTTCTTC.

This clone occurred a few times. The rearrangement uses TRBV11-2 and TRBJ1-5; 9 nucleotides match TRBD1. The V segment lost 4 bases and the J segment 10 bases; nucleotides outside the gene matches: 5. The CDR3 loop spans 13 amino acids. In germline, CDR1 is SGHAT, CDR2 FQNNGV. CDR3 residues: CASSSDRGEPQHF. The CDR3, as DNA: TGTGCCAGCAGCTCGGACAGGGGAGAACCCCAGCATTTT.

The chain couples TRBV27 to TRBJ2-3; 11 bases map to TRBD1. The ends lost 5 bases at V and 9 bases at J; junction bases unmatched: 10. CDR3 size: 15 residues. CDR1 is MNHEY and CDR2 is SMNVEV in the germline V gene (reference sequence). CDR3 region: CASSLGQGAGRTQYF. The CDR3 DNA reads TGTGCCAGCAGTCTCGGACAGGGGGCCGGAAGGACGCAGTATTTT.

The CDR3 loop reads CASSLGIMNTEAFF. The DNA for the CDR3 is TGTGCCAGCAGCTTAGGGATTATGAACACTGAAGCTTTCTTT. The rearrangement links TRBV11-2 to TRBJ1-1; D gene unclear. The CDR3 spans 14 residues. Germline V lookup: CDR1 SGHAT, CDR2 FQNNGV. V was pared by 1 base and J by 0 bases, with 6 bases between.

Here the CDR3 reads CASSRGGADEQFF. CDR3 DNA sequence: TGCGCCAGCAGCCGCGGGGGGGCCGATGAGCAGTTCTTC. The V gene is TRBV5-1, the J gene TRBJ2-1, with 9 bases aligning to TRBD2. CDR1 is SGHRS, CDR2 YFSETQ, per germline. The V gene end was trimmed by 4 bases and the J gene end by 8 bases; junction bases not matched to a gene: 4. The CDR3 is 13 amino acids.